Presented here are 17 T cell receptor beta chains from one specimen sequenced in a study of blood T cell repertoires in COVID-19. Measured with immunoSEQ multiplex PCR; TCRdb has only the in-frame clones, and not every one. The repertoire holds some 65,000 clones, with around 87% as singletons. The sample consisted of peripheral blood. The receptors derive from a middle-aged man with COVID-19, enrolled during active disease.

In this sample, this clone turned up once. The V gene is TRBV18, the J gene TRBJ1-3; no definite D call. Trimming took 0 bases from V and 0 from J, leaving 6 bases between them. Germline-derived CDR1 and CDR2 are KGHSH and LQKENI. CDR3 length: 15 residues. The CDR3 DNA sequence: TGTGCCAGCTCACCACCCACTGACTCTGGAAACACCATATATTTT. It encodes CASSPPTDSGNTIYF.

This CDR3 reads CASSPLTGADNEQFF. In nucleotides, the CDR3 is TGTGCCAGCAGTCCGTTGACAGGGGCAGATAATGAGCAGTTCTTC. The chain joins TRBV28 to TRBJ2-1, with 8 bases aligning to TRBD1. With 5 bases clipped from V and 7 bases from J, the junction kept 10 bases outside the gene matches. CDR1 is MDHEN and CDR2 is SYDVKM in the germline V gene. This CDR3 contains 15 residues.

The rearrangement joins TRBV27 to TRBJ2-1, with D tentatively TRBD1 (5 bases). Germline V gene sequence: CDR1 MNHEY, CDR2 SMNVEV (reference sequence). The V and J ends lost 8 bases and 4 bases respectively, with 15 bases between them. The CDR3 is 14 residues long. The CDR3 here is CASHAHRTYNEQFF. The DNA of the CDR3 is TGTGCCAGCCACGCCCACAGGACATACAATGAGCAGTTCTTC.

The table lists this clone with a count of one. This sequence joins TRBV5-6 and TRBJ1-2; perhaps TRBD1 as D (5 bases). Per germline, CDR1 SGHDT and CDR2 YYEEEE. The V gene lost 4 bases and the J gene lost 5 bases, with 18 bases spanning the gap. This CDR3 has 15 residues. CDR3 residues: CASSPWGGQAYGYTF. DNA of the CDR3: TGTGCCAGCAGCCCCTGGGGGGGTCAGGCTTATGGCTACACCTTC. The whole variable domain, filled in from reference TRBV5-6 and TRBJ1-2, reads DAGVTQSPTHLIKTRGQQVTLRCSPKSGHDTVSWYQQALGQGPQFIFQYYEEEERQRGNFPDRFSGHQFPNYSSELNVNALLLGDSALYLCASSPWGGQAYGYTFGSGTRLTVV.

V usage is TRBV9 and J usage is TRBJ2-1; weak D call: TRBD1 (6 bases). With 6 bases removed from V and 8 bases from J, the gap between germline ends came to 18 bases. The CDR3 loop spans 14 amino acids. Germline-derived CDR1 and CDR2 are SGDLS and YYNGEE. In nucleotides, the CDR3 is TGTGCCAGCAACCGGGGACAAACGGTGGATGAGCAGTTCTTC. Translating it yields CASNRGQTVDEQFF. The full variable domain, its missing parts supplied by reference TRBV9 and TRBJ2-1, is DSGVTQTPKHLITATGQRVTLRCSPRSGDLSVYWYQQSLDQGLQFLIQYYNGEERAKGNILERFSAQQFPDLHSELNLSSLELGDSALYFCASNRGQTVDEQFFGPGTRLTVL.

The V call is TRBV5-1, the J call TRBJ2-7, with D perhaps matching TRBD1 (6 bases). Germline CDR1 and CDR2: SGHRS and YFSETQ. The V and J ends lost 0 bases and 4 bases respectively, with 14 bases between them. The CDR3 is 15 residues long. The CDR3 protein is CASSLVAGDTYEQYF. CDR3 in DNA: TGCGCCAGCAGCTTGGTGGCAGGGGATACGTACGAGCAGTACTTC.

This clone appeared a few times. V gene TRBV6-2 or TRBV6-3 combines with J gene TRBJ2-2; 7 positions agree with TRBD1. Per germline, CDR1 MNHEY and CDR2 SVGEGT. CDR3 length equals 14 residues. The J segment lost 3 bases and the V segment lost 2 bases, leaving 0 bases of the junction unmatched. This chain's CDR3 is CASSYGTDTGELFF. As DNA, the CDR3 is TGTGCCAGCAGTTACGGGACAGACACCGGGGAGCTGTTTTTT.

This clone came up once. The rearrangement links TRBV29-1 to TRBJ2-4; 8 nucleotides align to TRBD1. Per germline, CDR1 SQVTM and CDR2 ANQGSEA. The CDR3 contains 13 residues. V was clipped by 6 bases and J by 7 bases; unmatched bases: 8. CDR3: CSVGQGARNIQYF. CDR3 in DNA: TGCAGCGTGGGCCAGGGGGCTCGGAACATTCAGTACTTC. The whole variable domain, remainder taken from reference TRBV29-1 and TRBJ2-4, is SAVISQKPSRDICQRGTSLTIQCQVDSQVTMMFWYRQQPGQSLTLIATANQGSEATYESGFVIDKFPISRPNLTFSTLTVSNMSPEDSSIYLCSVGQGARNIQYFGAGTRLSVL.

This sequence joins TRBV7-9 and TRBJ2-5, with 10 bases matching TRBD2. Per the germline V gene, CDR1 is SEHNR and CDR2 is FQNEAQ (reference sequence). V lost 5 bases and J lost 5; bases outside the gene matches: 8. This CDR3 is 15 amino acids long. The CDR3 nucleotides read TGTGCCAGCAGCCCGCCACAAGCGGGGGGGGAGACCCAGTACTTC. Its translation is CASSPPQAGGETQYF.

The chain is built from TRBV18 and TRBJ1-4; TRBD1 might be the D (5 bases). Trimming pared 3 bases from V and 6 bases from J, leaving 14 bases between. There are 15 residues in the CDR3. Germline lookup yields CDR1 KGHSH and CDR2 LQKENI. This chain's CDR3 is CASSPTPGGYEKLFF. The CDR3 DNA follows: TGTGCCAGCTCACCCACTCCGGGGGGGTATGAAAAACTGTTTTTT.

The chain links TRBV2 to TRBJ2-4; D gene unclear. This CDR3 region has 12 residues. The germline gives CDR1 SNHLY, CDR2 FYNNEI. Deletions cut 7 bases from V and 0 bases from J, with 4 bases between. CDR3 region: CASTRAKNIQYF. The CDR3 DNA reads TGTGCCAGCACTCGAGCCAAAAACATTCAGTACTTC.

This chain uses TRBV2 with TRBJ2-7, with TRBD2 matching 13 bases. J was trimmed by 6 bases and V by 8 bases; bases with no gene match: 7. The CDR3 contains 14 residues. CDR1 and CDR2 (germline): SNHLY, FYNNEI. The CDR3 protein is CASDLGLAGTEQYF. The CDR3 nucleotides are TGTGCCAGCGACTTGGGACTAGCGGGGACCGAGCAGTACTTC. Filled out from reference TRBV2 and TRBJ2-7, the complete variable domain reads EPEVTQTPSHQVTQMGQEVILRCVPISNHLYFYWYRQILGQKVEFLVSFYNNEISEKSEIFDDQFSVERPDGSNFTLKIRSTKLEDSAMYFCASDLGLAGTEQYFGPGTRLTVT.

The chain carries TRBV6-5 and TRBJ1-4, with D maybe TRBD1 (5 bases). The germline V gene has CDR1 MNHEY and CDR2 SVGAGI. Between the trimmed V and J ends, which lost 6 bases and 0 bases, there was a span of 11 bases. The CDR3 contains 15 residues. The CDR3 DNA sequence: TGTGCCAGCAGAGTGACAGCCGCAACTAATGAAAAACTGTTTTTT. It specifies CASRVTAATNEKLFF.

The V call is TRBV19, the J call TRBJ2-7; 11 bases are a match to TRBD1. Germline loops: CDR1 LNHDA, CDR2 SQIVND (reference sequence). The CDR3 runs to 16 residues. The V gene end was trimmed by 4 bases and the J gene end by 4 bases; junction bases not matched to a gene: 9. CDR3 protein: CASSRGQGAVEYEQYF. In DNA, the CDR3 is TGTGCCAGTAGTAGAGGACAGGGGGCGGTGGAATACGAGCAGTACTTC.

This sequence joins TRBV6-5 and TRBJ1-2; no definite D call. The CDR3 length is 14 residues. Germline CDR1 and CDR2: MNHEY and SVGAGI. Deletions cut 5 bases from V and 2 bases from J, with 12 bases between. This CDR3 reads CASSRTDDNYGYTF. As DNA, the CDR3 is TGTGCCAGCAGTCGTACAGACGACAACTATGGCTACACCTTC.

The chain is built from TRBV30 and TRBJ1-5; 9 nucleotides align to TRBD1. The V gene end was trimmed by 2 bases and the J gene end by 0 bases; junction bases not matched to a gene: 2. The germline V gene encodes CDR1 GTSNPN and CDR2 SVGIG (reference sequence). The CDR3 is 15 residues long. CDR3 sequence: CAWSRTGVSNQPQHF. The CDR3 DNA is TGTGCCTGGAGTAGGACAGGGGTTAGCAATCAGCCCCAGCATTTT.

This clone was detected once. The chain recombines TRBV29-1 with TRBJ2-1, with 10 bases fitting TRBD1. This CDR3 comprises 12 residues. With V trimmed by 7 bases and J by 9 bases, 6 bases remained unmatched. The germline V gene encodes CDR1 SQVTM and CDR2 ANQGSEA. The CDR3 protein is CSAEDRGIEQFF. The CDR3 coding sequence is TGCAGCGCAGAGGACAGGGGGATTGAGCAGTTCTTC.